One and the same sample provided the 21 T cell receptor beta chains below, sequenced in a study of regulatory T cells in long-lasting Graves disease. Sample time point: newly diagnosed GD, antithyroid drugs for less than 3 months. PBMC-derived RNA was used for the TCR library. Construction of TCR beta libraries relied on iRepertoire HTBI primers and on Arm-PCR targeting CDR3 regions. TCRdb recomputed calls from the multiplex PCR reads with MiXCR, one row per CDR3 protein. The sample holds hundreds of thousands of distinct CDR3 sequences, 16% seen once. These data also formed part of another study, on T cells in Graves' hyperthyroidism and ophthalmopathy.

The source was peripheral blood mononuclear cells (PBMCs), collected at new diagnosis, from a patient treated with antithyroid drugs. Every receptor here comes from a man aged 18 to 35 with Graves disease.

A few counts support this clonotype. This chain uses TRBV18 with TRBJ1-5; D remains ambiguous. Germline lookup yields CDR1 KGHSH and CDR2 LQKENI. CDR3 size: 16 residues. V was shortened by 3 bases and J by 3 bases, with 15 bases between the two germline ends. The CDR3 reads CASSPSPPSSNQPQHF. CDR3 nucleotides: TGTGCCAGCTCACCGTCACCCCCCTCTTCCAATCAGCCCCAGCATTTT. The full variable domain, in which reference TRBV18 and TRBJ1-5 provide the parts outside the CDR3, is NAGVMQNPRHLVRRRGQEARLRCSPMKGHSHVYWYRQLPEEGLKFMVYLQKENIIDESGMPKERFSAEFPKEGPSILRIQQVVRGDSAAYFCASSPSPPSSNQPQHFGDGTRLSIL.

Notes on this clonotype: This may come from a read error, since a much larger clone is one base off. The chain is built from TRBV15 and TRBJ1-1; D is unresolved. The CDR3 is 16 residues long. The germline CDR1 and CDR2 sequences are LNHNV and YYDKDF (reference sequence). DNA of the CDR3: TGTGCCACCAGCAGACCCACCCCCAGGATGAACGCTGAAGCTTTCTTT. Its protein is CATSRPTPRMNAEAFF.

This clonotype has ten or more counts. The chain has TRBV28 and TRBJ1-2; D remains ambiguous. This CDR3 is built from 16 residues. Per the germline V gene, CDR1 is MDHEN and CDR2 is SYDVKM. Trimming shortened V by 5 bases and J by 3 bases, and 19 bases separated the two germline ends. The CDR3 spells CASSPPPRLSHYGYTF. The CDR3 DNA is TGTGCCAGCAGTCCCCCGCCCCGACTTTCGCACTATGGCTACACCTTC.

This clonotype was counted ten times or more. This chain uses TRBV28 with TRBJ2-7; 13 nucleotides agree with TRBD2. Germline CDR1 MDHEN, CDR2 SYDVKM. Trimming removed 2 bases from V and 2 bases from J; junction bases left unmatched: 9. This CDR3 comprises 18 residues. CDR3 amino acids: CASSLAFPGLAGAYEQYF. CDR3 coding DNA: TGTGCCAGCAGTTTAGCGTTTCCCGGACTAGCGGGGGCCTACGAGCAGTACTTC.

In its sample, this clonotype was seen a few times. A much bigger clone sits one base away, suggesting this may be a read error. The chain uses TRBV6-2 or TRBV6-3 and TRBJ1-1, with TRBD1 identical over 7 bases. The CDR3 is 14 amino acids. Germline V gene sequence: CDR1 MNHEY, CDR2 SVGEGT. V trimming: 5 bases; J trimming: 6 bases; junction bases outside the gene matches: 9. The CDR3 DNA reads as TGTGCCAGCAGTGAACAGGGGTTGCGCGCTGAAGCTTTCTTT. Translation: CASSEQGLRAEAFF.

V gene TRBV28 combines with J gene TRBJ2-1; 8 bases are shared with TRBD1. This CDR3 region has 14 residues. Unmatched junction bases numbered 7, after V lost 5 bases and J lost 7 bases. Germline V gene lookup returns CDR1 MDHEN and CDR2 SYDVKM. CDR3 protein: CASSPSGTGNEQFF. CDR3 in DNA: TGTGCCAGCAGTCCATCCGGGACAGGAAATGAGCAGTTCTTC.

This clonotype turned up a few times. DNA of the CDR3: TGTGCCAGCTCAGCCCGGGACTTCTTCACCGGGGAGCTGTTTTTT. As protein: CASSARDFFTGELFF. The chain uses TRBV18 and TRBJ2-2; D may be TRBD2 (6 bases). Germline V gives CDR1 KGHSH, CDR2 LQKENI. The CDR3 is 15 amino acids. V lost 5 bases, J lost 4 bases, and 14 bases lay in between. The variable domain in full, with the rest retrieved from reference TRBV18 and TRBJ2-2, is NAGVMQNPRHLVRRRGQEARLRCSPMKGHSHVYWYRQLPEEGLKFMVYLQKENIIDESGMPKERFSAEFPKEGPSILRIQQVVRGDSAAYFCASSARDFFTGELFFGEGSRLTVL.

This chain uses TRBV30 with TRBJ1-5; D is undetermined. Germline V gene data show CDR1 as GTSNPN and CDR2 as SVGIG (reference sequence). The V gene lost 3 bases and the J gene lost 0 bases, with 6 bases spanning the gap. The CDR3 is 13 residues long. The CDR3 region is CAWSLNSNQPQHF. The DNA for the CDR3 is TGTGCCTGGAGCCTCAATAGCAATCAGCCCCAGCATTTT.

A few counts support this clonotype. This chain uses TRBV4-1 with TRBJ2-1; possibly TRBD2 for D (6 bases). CDR1 and CDR2 from the germline V gene are MGHRA and YSYEKL. V dropped 4 bases and J dropped 0 bases, with 10 bases sitting between them. The CDR3 loop spans 15 amino acids. CDR3 region: CASSPRLVSYNEQFF. The DNA of the CDR3 is TGCGCCAGCAGCCCTCGACTAGTCTCCTACAATGAGCAGTTCTTC.

This clonotype was counted many times. The CDR3 protein is CASSSAGNYGYTF. Here the CDR3 DNA reads TGTGCCAGCAGTTCCGCGGGGAACTATGGCTACACCTTC. The chain carries TRBV12-3 or TRBV12-4 and TRBJ1-2; D is unresolved. V lost 4 bases and J 2 bases, leaving 8 bases between the germline ends. The CDR3 extends over 13 amino acids.

The rearrangement links TRBV10-1 to TRBJ2-5; TRBD2 is a possible D gene (6 bases). Trimming removed 2 bases from V and 5 bases from J, with 18 bases in between. Germline V gives CDR1 WNHNN, CDR2 SYGVQD (reference sequence). CDR3 length equals 16 residues. The CDR3 nucleotides read TGCGCCAGCAGTGAGGTTCGAGCGGGTAGTGGCGAGACCCAGTACTTC. Its protein product is CASSEVRAGSGETQYF.

The chain carries TRBV5-1 and TRBJ1-1; maybe TRBD1 (5 bases). There are 14 residues in the CDR3. Germline values: CDR1 SGHRS, CDR2 YFSETQ. The ends were cut back, 4 bases at V and 5 bases at J, with 15 bases in the middle. In DNA form, the CDR3 reads TGCGCCAGCAGCCAAGATGCGGGGCGGACTGAAGCTTTCTTT. The encoded protein is CASSQDAGRTEAFF.

This clonotype came up many times. J is TRBJ2-7 and V is TRBV7-3, with 10 bases identical to TRBD2. This CDR3 comprises 15 residues. After removal of 0 bases from V and 3 bases from J, the junction contained 2 bases not matched to a gene. Germline V gene sequence: CDR1 SGHTA, CDR2 FQGTGA. The CDR3 region is CASSLTASGSYEQYF. CDR3 bases: TGTGCCAGCAGCTTAACGGCTAGCGGGAGCTACGAGCAGTACTTC.

The chain couples TRBV6-2 or TRBV6-3 to TRBJ2-3; 7 nucleotides line up with TRBD2. Germline CDR1 is MNHEY and CDR2 is SVGEGT. V was pared by 6 bases and J by 0 bases, with 12 bases of the junction left unmatched. This CDR3 region has 17 residues. The CDR3: CASSTQERGPSTDTQYF. The CDR3 bases are TGTGCCAGCAGCACCCAGGAGCGGGGCCCGAGCACAGATACGCAGTATTTT.

The J gene is TRBJ1-1, the V gene TRBV5-1, with TRBD1 as a possible D gene (5 bases). V shed 5 bases and J shed 0 bases, with 20 bases lying between them. Per the germline V gene, CDR1 is SGHRS and CDR2 is YFSETQ. The CDR3 length is 17 residues. Here the CDR3 reads CASSQDHPRGMNTEAFF. The CDR3 nucleotides are TGCGCCAGCAGTCAGGACCACCCTCGGGGGATGAACACTGAAGCTTTCTTT.

This clonotype was seen ten or more times. This rearrangement joins TRBV10-3 to TRBJ2-7; maybe TRBD1 (6 bases). Germline V gene lookup returns CDR1 ENHRY and CDR2 SYGVKD. V lost 6 bases and J 0 bases, leaving 9 bases between the germline ends. CDR3 length: 13 amino acids. The chain's CDR3 is CAISGQTSYEQYF. The CDR3 coding sequence is TGTGCCATCAGCGGACAGACCTCCTACGAGCAGTACTTC.

The V gene is TRBV10-3, the J gene TRBJ2-1, with D unclear. The germline V and J ends were trimmed by 2 bases and 6 bases, with 11 bases remaining between them. CDR1 is ENHRY, CDR2 SYGVKD, per germline. This CDR3 comprises 14 residues. The CDR3: CAISENGAINEQFF. The CDR3 bases are TGTGCCATCAGTGAGAATGGCGCTATCAATGAGCAGTTCTTC.

Ten or more counts support this clonotype. The chain combines TRBV12-3 or TRBV12-4 with TRBJ1-2; 8 nucleotides align to TRBD1. The CDR3 is 11 residues long. Losses at the gene ends were 6 bases for V and 14 bases for J; bases not matched to a gene: 8. The CDR3, as DNA: TGTGCCAGCAGCTCCGGGACAGGCACAACCTTC. Encoded protein: CASSSGTGTTF.

Only a few counts were recorded for this clonotype. The rearrangement joins TRBV7-9 to TRBJ1-2; D is unresolved. Germline-derived CDR1 and CDR2 are SEHNR and FQNEAQ (reference sequence). The CDR3 covers 14 residues. V was cut by 1 base and J by 5 bases, with 11 bases left in between. CDR3 nucleotides: TGTGCCAGCAGCTTAGGCCGGGAGATGTATGGCTACACCTTC. The encoded protein is CASSLGREMYGYTF.

This clonotype was seen at least ten times. The chain carries TRBV28 and TRBJ2-7, with TRBD1 identical over 11 bases. The trim removed 6 bases at V and 2 bases at J, leaving 9 bases unmatched. Germline-derived CDR1 and CDR2 are MDHEN and SYDVKM. The CDR3 loop spans 16 amino acids. CDR3 DNA sequence: TGTGCCAGCAGGATGGACAGGGGGCGGGATACCTACGAGCAGTACTTC. Translated, it gives CASRMDRGRDTYEQYF.

This clonotype was seen at least ten times. The gene calls are TRBV5-1 and TRBJ2-3; a weak D match, TRBD1 (5 bases). The germline CDR1 and CDR2 sequences are SGHRS and YFSETQ. The CDR3 covers 16 residues. V gave up 3 bases and J gave up 0 bases, with 14 bases separating them. The CDR3 protein is CASSSGISTSTDTQYF. In nucleotides, the CDR3 is TGCGCCAGCAGCTCAGGGATTTCGACTAGCACAGATACGCAGTATTTT.